The 3 T cell receptor beta chains reported below all come from one sample, sequenced in a study of T cell clonality in common variable immunodeficiency. Profiling relied on immunoSEQ multiplex PCR, and the TCRdb table lists in-frame clones only, not all of them. The sample holds about 52,000 clones, and no clone turns up only once. The sequenced sample was peripheral blood mononuclear cells. The receptors were gathered from a person aged 18 to 70 in good health.

This clone was seen repeatedly, ten times or more. Read sequence stops 3 residues before the CDR3 end, and the germline J gene provides the missing end. This CDR3 is also generated by other DNA sequences in the sample. The J gene is TRBJ1-6, the V gene TRBV18; D gene ambiguous. Germline CDR1 KGHSH, CDR2 LQKENI. This CDR3 contains 14 residues. Trimming pared 4 bases from V and 8 bases from J, leaving 12 bases between. CDR3 amino acids: CASSRRVLDSPLHF. CDR3 DNA, as far as it was read: TGTGCCAGCTCACGAAGGGTGTTGGATTCACCC.

This clone occurred a few times. Sequencing ends 3 residues short of the CDR3 end; the germline J gene provides the rest. The chain has TRBV5-8 and TRBJ2-7; 9 bases map to TRBD1. Germline assignment: CDR1 SGHTS and CDR2 YDEGEE. CDR3 length: 13 residues. After removal of 4 bases from V and 3 bases from J, the junction contained 2 bases not matched to a gene. Here the CDR3 reads CASSRDRVYEQYF. CDR3 bases read: TGTGCCAGCAGCCGGGACAGGGTCTACGAG.

The table lists this clone with many counts. The read ends 3 residues before the CDR3 terminus; that terminus is restored from the germline J gene. This chain links TRBV5-6 with TRBJ1-2, with D possibly TRBD1 on 6 matching bases. The germline V gene has CDR1 SGHDT and CDR2 YYEEEE. This CDR3 comprises 12 residues. Partial CDR3 DNA: TGTGCCAGCAGGTCAGGGGATGATTGC. Translation: CASRSGDDC. The whole CDR3 protein is CASRSGDDCYTF.